This T cell receptor (beta chain) derives from a study of blood T cell repertoires in COVID-19. The wider study: PBMCs, B-cell-depleted T cells, or T cells were the source of the cDNA or gDNA that made up the material.

Assay used: immunoSEQ multiplex PCR; TCRdb lists only in-frame clones, some missing. The sample consists of about 300,000 clones, roughly nine tenths of them appearing once. The CDR3 has 11 residues. V dropped 4 bases and J dropped 9 bases, with 10 bases sitting between them. Germline V lookup: CDR1 MDHEN, CDR2 SYDVKM. The sample was PBMCs or T cells enriched from blood (not recorded which). The receptor was isolated from a woman aged 50 to 60 who had been exposed to COVID-19. The chain recombines TRBV28 with TRBJ2-7, with a weak D call TRBD1 (5 bases). The DNA for the CDR3 is TGTGCCAGCAGTTCCAACCAGGGGCAGTACTTC. It translates to CASSSNQGQYF.